This TCR beta chain is from a study of CD8+CD57+ T cells in acquired aplastic anemia. This clonotype has at least ten counts. Genomic DNA provided the template from which TCR beta VDJ and CDR3 profiles were obtained. TCRdb used MiXCR to reprocess the reads, holding one entry per CDR3 protein. Seen here are 250,000 to 300,000 distinct CDR3 sequences, 55% to 60% observed once, and the top ten hold around 7.6%. From germline, CDR1 is LNHDA and CDR2 SQIVND (reference sequence). Trimming at V came to 7 bases and at J to 3 bases, leaving 11 bases not matched to a gene. The CDR3 extends over 16 amino acids. The chain is built from TRBV19 and TRBJ2-7, with TRBD1 matching 11 bases. The TCR comes from a human donor with severe aplastic anemia or a healthy control (not recorded which). Specimen: sorted CD4+, CD8+, or CD8+CD57+ T cells (not recorded which) from PBMCs. The CDR3 nucleotides read TGTGCCAGTACCCGCGGGACAGGGGGTGGTGACTACGAGCAGTACTTC. The encoded protein is CASTRGTGGGDYEQYF.